This entry lists 16 T cell receptor beta chains sequenced from one sample in a study of T cells in Graves' hyperthyroidism and ophthalmopathy. TCR beta CDR3 sequences were amplified from RNA transcripts. First-round RT-PCR with HTBI primers amplified the TCR CDR3 region. Using its own MiXCR run on the multiplex PCR reads, TCRdb lists one record per CDR3 protein. The sample includes 300,000 to 450,000 distinct CDR3 sequences, about 13% of them seen just once. Sequenced sample: blood. The origin of the receptors is a woman between 18 and 29 years old with Graves' hyperthyroidism.

Ten or more counts support this clonotype. The chain is built from TRBV12-3 or TRBV12-4 and TRBJ1-2; D not certain. This CDR3 spans 12 amino acids. The V and J ends lost 3 bases and 6 bases respectively, with 8 bases between them. The CDR3 reads CASSLVGDGYTF. The CDR3 DNA reads TGTGCCAGCAGTTTGGTTGGGGATGGCTACACCTTC.

J is TRBJ1-1 and V is TRBV5-1; tentatively, D is TRBD1 (5 bases). V dropped 2 bases and J dropped 5 bases, with 13 bases sitting between them. Germline V gene lookup returns CDR1 SGHRS and CDR2 YFSETQ. The length of the CDR3 is 14 residues. CDR3 bases: TGCGCCAGCAGCTTTGACAGCGGGGGGACTGAAGCTTTCTTT. It encodes CASSFDSGGTEAFF.

The V call is TRBV20-1, the J call TRBJ1-2; D unclear. Germline assignment: CDR1 DFQATT and CDR2 SNEGSKA (reference sequence). The ends were cut back, 3 bases at V and 8 bases at J, with 10 bases in the middle. The CDR3 spans 11 residues. The CDR3, as DNA: TGCAGTGCTAGCTATGGCTTAGGCTACACCTTC. This gives the protein CSASYGLGYTF.

There are many counts of this clonotype. The chain combines TRBV29-1 with TRBJ2-1, with TRBD1 matching 8 bases. The CDR3 length is 14 residues. Germline CDR1 SQVTM, CDR2 ANQGSEA. V lost 3 bases and J lost 9; bases outside the gene matches: 10. In DNA form, the CDR3 reads TGCAGCGTTGACAGGGGGCCCTTTATGACTGAGCAGTTCTTC. It codes for CSVDRGPFMTEQFF.

This clonotype has at least ten counts. The chain has TRBV4-3 and TRBJ2-5, with D perhaps TRBD2 (5 bases). Per germline, CDR1 LGHNA and CDR2 YSLEER. The ends were cut back, 0 bases at V and 3 bases at J, with 8 bases in the middle. CDR3 length: 14 amino acids. CDR3: CASSQDLTKETQYF. Written as DNA, the CDR3 is TGCGCCAGCAGCCAAGATTTGACTAAAGAGACCCAGTACTTC.

This clonotype was counted ten times or more. The chain uses TRBV28 and TRBJ1-2; no clear D. The V gene lost 3 bases and the J gene lost 0 bases, with 8 bases spanning the gap. The CDR3 is made up of 14 amino acids. Germline-derived CDR1 and CDR2 are MDHEN and SYDVKM. CDR3 in DNA: TGTGCCAGCAGTTTGGACCGATCTAACTATGGCTACACCTTC. Translation gives CASSLDRSNYGYTF.

This clonotype came up many times. The chain combines TRBV3-1 with TRBJ2-2, with TRBD1 identical over 7 bases. CDR3 length: 17 residues. Germline V gives CDR1 LGHDT, CDR2 YNNKEL (reference sequence). J gave up 6 bases and V 4 bases, and 14 bases lay outside the gene matches. CDR3 coding DNA: TGTGCCAGCAGCCGAGTTACAGGGGCGGTCGAGTCCGGGGAGCTGTTTTTT. Translating gives CASSRVTGAVESGELFF.

This clonotype was counted at least ten times. The rearrangement joins TRBV19 to TRBJ1-5; D gene ambiguous. V shed 3 bases and J shed 0 bases, with 9 bases lying between them. This CDR3 is built from 15 residues. The germline V gene has CDR1 LNHDA and CDR2 SQIVND (reference sequence). The CDR3 DNA reads TGTGCCAGTAGTATTCACGGCTATAGCAATCAGCCCCAGCATTTT. Protein sequence: CASSIHGYSNQPQHF.

This clonotype was counted a single time. The chain is built from TRBV3-1 and TRBJ2-1; the D is unclear. V was cut by 2 bases and J by 9 bases, with 8 bases left in between. The CDR3 spans 12 residues. The germline CDR1 and CDR2 sequences are LGHDT and YNNKEL (reference sequence). The CDR3 protein is CASSQPLTEQFF. The CDR3 region has the DNA TGTGCCAGCAGCCAACCCTTGACTGAGCAGTTCTTC.

This clonotype was observed many times. The V call is TRBV20-1, the J call TRBJ1-4; D is ambiguous. Deletions cut 2 bases from V and 8 bases from J, with 6 bases between. The length of the CDR3 is 11 residues. The germline V gene encodes CDR1 DFQATT and CDR2 SNEGSKA (reference sequence). The CDR3 bases are TGCAGTGCTAGATTATGGGAAAAACTGTTTTTT. It translates to CSARLWEKLFF.

V and J are TRBV9 and TRBJ2-2; TRBD2 matches 10 bases. V was clipped by 0 bases and J by 5 bases; unmatched bases: 10. The CDR3 covers 18 residues. CDR1 is SGDLS and CDR2 is YYNGEE in the germline V gene. CDR3 in DNA: TGTGCCAGCAGCGTAGGGCTAGCGGGAGAGTTTTTGACCGGGGAGCTGTTTTTT. This gives the protein CASSVGLAGEFLTGELFF.

In its sample, this clonotype was seen many times. The chain is built from TRBV28 and TRBJ2-3, with 11 bases lining up with TRBD1. The V and J ends lost 2 bases and 5 bases, in that order; junction bases with no gene match: 6. The length of the CDR3 is 16 residues. Germline lookup yields CDR1 MDHEN and CDR2 SYDVKM. The CDR3 bases are TGTGCCAGCAGTTTACAGGGACAGGGGGAGTTAGATACGCAGTATTTT. Its protein product is CASSLQGQGELDTQYF.

The V call is TRBV29-1, the J call TRBJ1-5; D call uncertain. The CDR3 has 18 residues. Per the germline V gene, CDR1 is SQVTM and CDR2 is ANQGSEA. Trimming left V 0 bases short and J 6 bases short, with 24 bases between. CDR3 nucleotide sequence: TGCAGCGTTGAAGATACGGCACACCTCAGGCCATATGGTCAGCCCCAGCATTTT. It translates to CSVEDTAHLRPYGQPQHF.

This clonotype was seen a few times. DNA of the CDR3: TGCGCCAGCAGTGAGTCTATAAGGCGGTATAGCAATCAGCCCCAGCATTTT. This encodes CASSESIRRYSNQPQHF. The V call is TRBV10-1, the J call TRBJ1-5, with D unresolved. CDR3 length: 17 amino acids. The ends were cut back, 0 bases at V and 0 bases at J, with 12 bases in the middle. Per the germline V gene, CDR1 is WNHNN and CDR2 is SYGVQD (reference sequence).

In DNA form, the CDR3 reads TGTGCCATCAGTGTCCAGGACGGAGGACCCACTGAAGCTTTCTTT. Protein product: CAISVQDGGPTEAFF. The chain couples TRBV10-3 to TRBJ1-1; D is ambiguous. The CDR3 is 15 residues long. V was clipped by 4 bases and J by 4 bases, with 16 bases between them. The V gene's germline CDR1 is ENHRY and CDR2 SYGVKD.

This clonotype was observed at least ten times. This chain connects TRBV7-9 to TRBJ2-1; D not certain. The CDR3 is 14 residues long. CDR1 SEHNR and CDR2 FQNEAQ come from the germline V gene (reference sequence). V dropped 2 bases and J dropped 0 bases, with 5 bases sitting between them. The CDR3 loop reads CASSLSDSYNEQFF. In nucleotides, the CDR3 is TGTGCCAGCAGCTTATCGGACTCCTACAATGAGCAGTTCTTC.